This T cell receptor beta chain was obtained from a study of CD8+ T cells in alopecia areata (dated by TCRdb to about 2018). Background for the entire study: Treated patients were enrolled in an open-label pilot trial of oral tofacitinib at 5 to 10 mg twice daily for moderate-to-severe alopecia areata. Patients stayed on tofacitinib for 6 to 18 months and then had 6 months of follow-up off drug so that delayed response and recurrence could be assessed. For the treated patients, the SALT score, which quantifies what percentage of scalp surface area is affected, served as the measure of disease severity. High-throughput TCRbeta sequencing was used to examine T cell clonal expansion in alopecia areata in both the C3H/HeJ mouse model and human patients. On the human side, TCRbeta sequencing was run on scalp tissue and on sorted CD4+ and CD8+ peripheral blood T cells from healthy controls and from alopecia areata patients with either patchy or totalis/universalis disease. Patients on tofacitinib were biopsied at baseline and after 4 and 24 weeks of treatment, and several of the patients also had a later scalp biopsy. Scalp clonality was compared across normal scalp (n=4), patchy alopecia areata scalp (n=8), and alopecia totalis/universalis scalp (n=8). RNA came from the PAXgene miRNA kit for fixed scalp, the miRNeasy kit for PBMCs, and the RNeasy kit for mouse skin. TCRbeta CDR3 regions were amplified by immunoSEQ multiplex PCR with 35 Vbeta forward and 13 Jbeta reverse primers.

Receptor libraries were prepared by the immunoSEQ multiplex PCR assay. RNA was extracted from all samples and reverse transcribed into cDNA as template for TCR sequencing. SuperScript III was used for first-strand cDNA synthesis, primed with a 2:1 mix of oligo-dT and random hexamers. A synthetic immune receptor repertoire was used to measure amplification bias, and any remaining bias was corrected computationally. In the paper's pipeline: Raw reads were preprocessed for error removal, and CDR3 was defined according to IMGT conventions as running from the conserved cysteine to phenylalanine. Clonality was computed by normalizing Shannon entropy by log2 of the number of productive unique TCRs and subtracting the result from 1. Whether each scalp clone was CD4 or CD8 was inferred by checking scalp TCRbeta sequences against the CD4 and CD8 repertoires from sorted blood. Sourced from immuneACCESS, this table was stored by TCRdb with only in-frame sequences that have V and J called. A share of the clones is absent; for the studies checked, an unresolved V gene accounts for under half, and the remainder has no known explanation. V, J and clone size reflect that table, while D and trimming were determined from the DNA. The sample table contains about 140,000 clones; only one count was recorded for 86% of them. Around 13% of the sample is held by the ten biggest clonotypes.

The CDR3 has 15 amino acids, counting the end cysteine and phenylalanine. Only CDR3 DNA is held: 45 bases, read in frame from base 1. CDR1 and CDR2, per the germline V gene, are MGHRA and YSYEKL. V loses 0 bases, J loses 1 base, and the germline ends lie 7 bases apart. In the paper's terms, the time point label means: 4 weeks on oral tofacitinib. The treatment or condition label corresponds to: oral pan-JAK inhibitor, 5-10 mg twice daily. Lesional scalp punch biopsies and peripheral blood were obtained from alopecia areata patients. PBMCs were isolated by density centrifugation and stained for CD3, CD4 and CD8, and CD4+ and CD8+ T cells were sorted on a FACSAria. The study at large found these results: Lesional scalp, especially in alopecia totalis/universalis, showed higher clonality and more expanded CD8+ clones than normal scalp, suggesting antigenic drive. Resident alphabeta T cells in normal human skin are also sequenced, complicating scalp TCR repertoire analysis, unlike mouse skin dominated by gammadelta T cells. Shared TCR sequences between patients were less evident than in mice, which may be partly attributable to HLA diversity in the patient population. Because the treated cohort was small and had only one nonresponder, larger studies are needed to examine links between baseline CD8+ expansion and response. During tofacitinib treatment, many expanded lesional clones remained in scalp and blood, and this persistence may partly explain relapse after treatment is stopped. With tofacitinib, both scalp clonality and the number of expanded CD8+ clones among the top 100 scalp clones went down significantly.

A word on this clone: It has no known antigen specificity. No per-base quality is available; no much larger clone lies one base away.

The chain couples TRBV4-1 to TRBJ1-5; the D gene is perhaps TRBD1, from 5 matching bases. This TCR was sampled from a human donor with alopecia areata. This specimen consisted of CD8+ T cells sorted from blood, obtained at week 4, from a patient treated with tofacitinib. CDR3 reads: CASSQETVSNQPQHF. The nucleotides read TGCGCCAGCAGCCAAGAGACAGTAAGCAATCAGCCCCAGCATTTT.